The clone carrying this T cell receptor beta chain was seen repeatedly, ten times or more. Its specificity is unknown. This entry belongs to a study of T cells in Graves' hyperthyroidism and ophthalmopathy. Study-wide results and caveats: Most thyroid clonotypes expanded above 0.001 appeared in blood too. The model made its ophthalmopathy prediction, and onset followed a median roughly six months later.

In germline, CDR1 is KGHSH, CDR2 LQKENI. The CDR3 length is 14 residues. The germline V and J ends were trimmed by 3 bases and 2 bases, with 11 bases remaining between them. Template material for amplifying TCR beta CDR3 regions consisted of RNA transcripts. Using the HTBI primer set, a first-round RT-PCR was run on the TCR CDR3. TCRdb recomputed calls from the multiplex PCR reads with MiXCR, one row per CDR3 protein. The repertoire holds 350,000 to 400,000 distinct CDR3 sequences, with about 16% as singletons. Exclusion of patients followed from uncontrolled infection, other autoimmune disease, pregnancy or lactation.

The source is a woman aged 25-40 years with Graves' hyperthyroidism. The chain uses TRBV18 and TRBJ2-7; D call uncertain. Specimen: blood. DNA for the CDR3: TGTGCCAGCTCACCGTTGGGAAAAGCCTACGAGCAGTACTTC. Protein sequence: CASSPLGKAYEQYF. Together with reference TRBV18 and TRBJ2-7, the CDR3 gives the full variable domain: NAGVMQNPRHLVRRRGQEARLRCSPMKGHSHVYWYRQLPEEGLKFMVYLQKENIIDESGMPKERFSAEFPKEGPSILRIQQVVRGDSAAYFCASSPLGKAYEQYFGPGTRLTVT.